This entry features one TCR beta chain sequence. This entry is derived from a study of blood T cell repertoires in COVID-19. Study background: Collection of acute and convalescent COVID-19 samples took place in the United States, Italy and Spain. T cells, B-cell-depleted T cells, or PBMCs supplied cDNA or gDNA.

Authors' data handling: Researchers report that nucleated cell counts were estimated from reference gene primer amplification. Assay: immunoSEQ multiplex PCR; the TCRdb copy retains only in-frame clones and omits some. The DNA gave D and trimming, while V, J and clone size come from that table. The sample records some 350,000 clones, nearly 90% being singletons. V was pared by 5 bases and J by 7 bases, with 12 bases between. Looked up from germline, CDR1 is SGHTA and CDR2 is FQGNSA. The CDR3 covers 13 residues. V is TRBV7-2 and J is TRBJ2-1; D is possibly TRBD2 (5 bases). The sample comprised peripheral blood. The TCR comes from a man aged 18 to 35 with active or convalescent COVID-19. This CDR3 is CASSLITGNEQFF. The CDR3 region has the DNA TGTGCCAGCAGCCTCATCACGGGGAATGAGCAGTTCTTC.